The rows below give T cell receptor beta chains drawn from one sample of a study of human T cells and chemical hapten exposure. A single record per CDR3 protein comes from TCRdb applying MiXCR to the RACE reads. The sample lists about 380,000 distinct CDR3 sequences, around 6% occurring once. Source: whole blood, taken in connection with sensitization to the hapten diphenylcyclopropenone (DPC). All receptors come from a young woman with alopecia areata. Some clones in this sample may be carry-over from other donors' samples. Each CDR3 is given with its conserved first and last residue. A D gene is named only where the DNA matches it firmly. A row's size may be missing; if present it is once, few, many or a size class.

TRBD1 | TRBJ1-5 | many | TRBV5-6 | CASSLGGGVPPAWNQPQHF | TGTGCCAGCAGTTTGGGAGGGGGCGTTCCTCCAGCTTGGAATCAGCCCCAGCATTTT
- | TRBJ1-5 | few | TRBV2 | CASRRAPMGNQPQHF | TGTGCCAGCAGAAGGGCCCCGATGGGCAATCAGCCCCAGCATTTT
- | TRBJ1-2 | many | TRBV10-3 | CAIGTSHGGYTF | TGTGCCATTGGGACATCTCATGGAGGCTACACCTTC
TRBD2 | TRBJ2-3 | - | TRBV6-5 | CASSYRQTSGNRDTQYF | TGTGCCAGCAGTTACCGCCAGACTAGCGGGAACCGGGATACGCAGTATTTT
TRBD2 | TRBJ2-3 | - | TRBV7-2 | CASSLTSGDSDTQYF | TGTGCCAGCAGCTTGACTAGCGGGGACTCAGATACGCAGTATTTT
- | TRBJ1-2 | many | TRBV18 | CASSPGDENGYTF | TGTGCCAGCTCACCGGGGGACGAGAATGGCTACACCTTC
- | TRBJ2-7 | - | TRBV7-2 | CASSPGTHSYEQYF | TGTGCCAGCAGCCCGGGGACTCATTCCTACGAGCAGTACTTC
TRBD1 | TRBJ1-1 | many | TRBV12-3/TRBV12-4 | CASSVRDSTEAFF | TGTGCCAGCAGTGTAAGGGACAGCACTGAAGCTTTCTTT
TRBD1 | TRBJ2-7 | - | TRBV11-3 | CASSLNRGYEQYF | TGTGCCAGCAGCCTTAACAGGGGCTACGAGCAGTACTTC
- | TRBJ2-3 | - | TRBV25-1 | CASSEQTNLITDTQYF | TGTGCCAGCAGTGAACAGACTAACCTTATCACAGATACGCAGTATTTT
- | TRBJ2-2 | few | TRBV10-3 | CAISESDKNTGELFF | TGTGCCATCAGTGAGTCTGACAAGAACACCGGGGAGCTGTTTTTT
- | TRBJ2-5 | few | TRBV28 | CASTRGETQYF | TGTGCCAGCACCCGAGGAGAGACCCAGTACTTC
- | TRBJ1-2 | - | TRBV5-6 | CASSLNMAPNYGYTF | TGTGCCAGCAGCTTGAATATGGCCCCAAACTATGGCTACACCTTC
TRBD1 | TRBJ2-5 | few | TRBV4-3 | CASSQDRTGMETQYF | TGCGCCAGCAGCCAAGATAGGACAGGGATGGAGACCCAGTACTTC
- | TRBJ2-7 | many | TRBV7-9 | CASSLEYEQYF | TGTGCCAGCAGCTTAGAGTACGAGCAGTACTTC
- | TRBJ1-6 | few | TRBV5-1 | CASSGGTGFNIGSDSPLHF | TGCGCCAGCAGCGGCGGGACCGGATTTAATATAGGGTCGGATTCACCCCTCCACTTT
TRBD2 | TRBJ2-1 | - | TRBV7-2 | CASSLDPQRGGRDEQFF | TGTGCCAGCAGCTTAGATCCCCAGCGGGGGGGCCGAGATGAGCAGTTCTTC
- | TRBJ2-7 | - | TRBV4-2 | CASSQQLSEQYF | TGTGCCAGCAGCCAGCAACTTTCCGAGCAGTACTTC
- | TRBJ2-1 | few | TRBV9 | CASSVAQSFRDEQFF | TGTGCCAGCAGCGTAGCACAGTCCTTTAGGGATGAGCAGTTCTTC
TRBD1 | TRBJ2-7 | - | TRBV6-5 | CASTDQGADYEQYF | TGTGCCAGCACCGATCAGGGGGCCGACTACGAGCAGTACTTC
- | TRBJ1-3 | - | TRBV20-1 | CSARDLRGGGFFENF | TGCAGTGCTAGAGATCTGCGGGGGGGAGGGTTCTTCGAAAATTTT
TRBD2 | TRBJ2-1 | few | TRBV29-1 | CSVRLADYNEQFF | TGCAGCGTTCGACTAGCCGACTACAATGAGCAGTTCTTC
- | TRBJ1-2 | many | TRBV2 | CASSDSRAAIYGYTF | TGTGCCAGCAGTGATTCCAGGGCCGCTATCTATGGCTACACCTTC
TRBD2 | TRBJ2-1 | many | TRBV4-1 | CASSQGILAGVEQFF | TGCGCCAGCAGCCAGGGGATTCTAGCGGGGGTTGAGCAGTTCTTC
TRBD1 | TRBJ1-5 | many | TRBV12-3/TRBV12-4 | CASSLVDRGDQPQHF | TGTGCCAGCAGTTTAGTTGACAGGGGGGATCAGCCCCAGCATTTT
TRBD2 | TRBJ2-3 | few | TRBV15 | CATSRDTELAGGLMGRNSTDTQYF | TGTGCCACCAGCAGAGATACCGAACTAGCGGGGGGACTGATGGGTCGAAATAGCACAGATACGCAGTATTTT
TRBD2 | TRBJ2-3 | many | TRBV7-3 | CASSLTAEGLAGDTQYF | TGTGCCAGCAGCTTAACGGCGGAGGGGCTAGCGGGAGATACGCAGTATTTT
TRBD1 | TRBJ2-3 | - | TRBV27 | CASSLSLTGRTDTQYF | TGTGCCAGCAGTTTATCCTTGACAGGGAGAACAGATACGCAGTATTTT
- | TRBJ2-3 | few | TRBV5-8 | CASSLSMADTQYF | TGTGCCAGCAGCTTGTCGATGGCAGATACGCAGTATTTT
- | TRBJ1-2 | few | TRBV5-1 | CASSPGQVEGYTF | TGCGCCAGCAGCCCTGGCCAGGTGGAGGGCTACACCTTC
TRBD1 | TRBJ2-7 | - | TRBV5-6 | CASSFGTGRYEQYF | TGTGCCAGCAGCTTTGGGACAGGGCGCTACGAGCAGTACTTC
- | TRBJ1-5 | - | TRBV10-3 | CAISEVGGEDQPQHF | TGTGCCATCAGTGAAGTCGGCGGGGAAGATCAGCCCCAGCATTTT
TRBD1 | TRBJ1-1 | many | TRBV11-2 | CASSLWGQEATEAFF | TGTGCCAGCAGCCTATGGGGACAGGAGGCCACTGAAGCTTTCTTT
TRBD1 | TRBJ1-1 | - | TRBV6-2/TRBV6-3 | CASSYLGQEGTEAFF | TGTGCCAGCAGTTACTTGGGACAGGAGGGCACTGAAGCTTTCTTT
TRBD1 | TRBJ1-2 | many | TRBV2 | CASGVVAGQDYGYTF | TGTGCCAGCGGCGTTGTGGCAGGACAGGACTATGGCTACACCTTC
- | TRBJ1-1 | few | TRBV5-1 | CASSLQPNKVGTEAFF | TGCGCCAGCAGCCTGCAACCGAACAAGGTGGGCACTGAAGCTTTCTTT
- | TRBJ2-3 | - | TRBV5-1 | CASSPAGSPDTQYF | TGCGCCAGCAGCCCCGCGGGGAGTCCAGATACGCAGTATTTT
TRBD1 | TRBJ1-3 | few | TRBV14 | CASQGVSGNTIYF | TGTGCCAGCCAGGGGGTTTCTGGAAACACCATATATTTT
- | TRBJ1-2 | few | TRBV18 | CASSQAGYDYGYTF | TGTGCCAGCTCACAAGCAGGCTACGACTATGGCTACACCTTC
- | TRBJ1-1 | - | TRBV29-1 | CSVEQTVNTEAFF | TGCAGCGTTGAACAGACAGTGAACACTGAAGCTTTCTTT
- | TRBJ2-3 | - | TRBV5-1 | CASSATGDPTDTQYF | TGCGCCAGCAGCGCCACAGGCGACCCCACAGATACGCAGTATTTT
- | TRBJ1-1 | many | TRBV2 | CASSILENTEAFF | TGTGCCAGCAGTATTCTAGAGAACACTGAAGCTTTCTTT
TRBD2 | TRBJ2-3 | few | TRBV10-3 | CAISEPTSGGALSTDTQYF | TGTGCCATCAGTGAGCCGACTAGCGGGGGGGCGTTGAGCACAGATACGCAGTATTTT
- | TRBJ1-1 | many | TRBV6-5 | CASSPPGQLNTEAFF | TGTGCCAGCAGCCCACCCGGGCAGTTGAACACTGAAGCTTTCTTT
- | TRBJ1-2 | - | TRBV12-3/TRBV12-4 | CASSFEARDFTF | TGTGCCAGCAGTTTTGAGGCCCGGGACTTCACCTTC
TRBD1 | TRBJ1-4 | few | TRBV13 | CASRVTGGTNEKLFF | TGTGCCAGCAGAGTTACAGGGGGCACTAATGAAAAACTGTTTTTT
- | TRBJ2-1 | few | TRBV4-3 | CASSLRAADYNEQFF | TGCGCCAGCAGCCTCCGGGCAGCAGATTACAATGAGCAGTTCTTC
- | TRBJ2-1 | many | TRBV29-1 | CSVRAGIGYNEQFF | TGCAGCGTTCGAGCAGGGATAGGGTACAATGAGCAGTTCTTC
- | TRBJ2-4 | many | TRBV2 | CASSDSSYKNIQYF | TGTGCCAGCAGTGACTCCAGCTACAAAAACATTCAGTACTTC
- | TRBJ1-6 | - | TRBV5-8 | CASSLTANSPLHF | TGTGCCAGCAGCCTTACTGCTAATTCACCCCTCCACTTT
- | TRBJ2-3 | - | TRBV20-1 | CSARAGDTQYF | TGCAGTGCTAGAGCAGGAGATACGCAGTATTTT
- | TRBJ1-1 | few | TRBV9 | CASSVYWGETEAFF | TGTGCCAGCAGCGTTTATTGGGGAGAAACTGAAGCTTTCTTT
- | TRBJ2-7 | many | TRBV6-2/TRBV6-3 | CASSRVYEQYF | TGTGCCAGCAGTCGGGTGTACGAGCAGTACTTC
- | TRBJ2-1 | many | TRBV20-1 | CSAGCPDEQFF | TGCAGTGCGGGGTGCCCGGATGAGCAGTTCTTC
- | TRBJ2-7 | - | TRBV4-3 | CASSQDPGESYEQYF | TGCGCCAGCAGCCAAGACCCAGGGGAATCCTACGAGCAGTACTTC
TRBD2 | TRBJ2-3 | - | TRBV20-1 | CSAREGGGVTQYF | TGCAGTGCTAGAGAAGGCGGGGGGGTTACGCAGTATTTT
TRBD1 | TRBJ1-4 | many | TRBV7-9 | CASSAQGAREKLFF | TGTGCCAGCAGCGCACAGGGGGCGCGGGAAAAACTGTTTTTT